What follows describes a single T cell receptor beta chain. Its specificity is not known. The protocol was immunoSEQ multiplex PCR, while the TCRdb copy is restricted to in-frame clones and leaves out a portion. Of several thousand clones in the sample, approximately 40% were seen once. The data originate from a study of T cells in localized non-small cell lung cancer. Study-wide points: The study detected a median roughly 57 of the top 100 tumor clones in adjacent lung.

Germline lookup yields CDR1 WSHSY and CDR2 SAAADI. The V end was cut by 4 bases, the J end by 0 bases, with 10 bases between. The CDR3 is made up of 14 amino acids. The sequence came from a woman aged 35-75 years with stage I lung adenocarcinoma. This chain links TRBV10-2 with TRBJ2-7, with a tentative D call TRBD2 (6 bases). The specimen was lung tumor tissue, collected before any cancer treatment. The CDR3 DNA follows: TGCGCCAGCAGTGCTAGCGCCAGCTCCTACGAGCAGTACTTC. Its protein product is CASSASASSYEQYF.